This T cell receptor (beta chain) was sequenced for a study of blood T cell repertoires in COVID-19. As for the study in general: Donors in the United States, Italy and Spain gave samples during acute or convalescent COVID-19. Sources were T cells, B-cell-depleted T cells, or PBMCs; the material itself was cDNA or gDNA.

Methods used by the authors: Estimation of nucleated cell counts was performed using reference gene primer amplification. Measured with immunoSEQ multiplex PCR; TCRdb has only the in-frame clones, and not every one. V and J calls plus clone size are reproduced from that table; the DNA served to infer D and trimming. This sample yields around 300,000 clones, of which roughly 89% are seen a single time; less than 3% belongs to the top ten. The sequencing input was peripheral blood. The receptor was isolated from a woman between 25 and 40 years old with active or convalescent COVID-19.

The CDR3 DNA reads as TGTGCCATCAGTGAGGCGCGGGACAGAGAAGCTTTCTTT. Its translation is CAISEARDREAFF. V usage is TRBV10-3 and J usage is TRBJ1-1; TRBD1 aligns across 7 bases. Germline CDR1 ENHRY, CDR2 SYGVKD. With V trimmed by 2 bases and J by 8 bases, 5 bases remained unmatched. The CDR3 covers 13 residues.